This T cell receptor (beta chain) emerged from a study of blood T cells in healthy people across ages. Study details: Researchers report that template switching captured about one barcoded beta molecule per two T cells.

The study recruited healthy Caucasian donors from Russia who were aged roughly 6 to 95. Regarding this clonotype: Its antigen is not known.

The CDR3 totals 15 residues. Germline CDR1 reads DFQATT; CDR2 reads SNEGSKA (reference sequence). The J segment lost 10 bases and the V segment lost 3 bases, leaving 12 bases of the junction unmatched. Findings and caveats of the study: Diversity of TCR beta per million T cells declined in a roughly linear way with age. Donors of long life had a larger count of naive CD4+ cells and greater diversity than aged donors.

A second PCR of 7 to 11 cycles used a sample-barcoded 5' primer and a J-beta primer mix. In TCRdb, the 5' RACE reads were re-called with MiXCR into one record per CDR3 protein. The table shows 1.5 million or so distinct CDR3 sequences, with around 40% occurring only once. This chain joins TRBV20-1 and TRBJ1-1, with 12 bases matching TRBD1. The sample taken for sequencing was blood. The clonotype was recovered from a woman between 18 and 30 years old in good health. The CDR3 region is CSASLRRDRGLGAFF. The DNA of the CDR3 is TGCAGTGCTAGCCTCCGGAGGGACAGGGGGCTTGGAGCTTTCTTT.